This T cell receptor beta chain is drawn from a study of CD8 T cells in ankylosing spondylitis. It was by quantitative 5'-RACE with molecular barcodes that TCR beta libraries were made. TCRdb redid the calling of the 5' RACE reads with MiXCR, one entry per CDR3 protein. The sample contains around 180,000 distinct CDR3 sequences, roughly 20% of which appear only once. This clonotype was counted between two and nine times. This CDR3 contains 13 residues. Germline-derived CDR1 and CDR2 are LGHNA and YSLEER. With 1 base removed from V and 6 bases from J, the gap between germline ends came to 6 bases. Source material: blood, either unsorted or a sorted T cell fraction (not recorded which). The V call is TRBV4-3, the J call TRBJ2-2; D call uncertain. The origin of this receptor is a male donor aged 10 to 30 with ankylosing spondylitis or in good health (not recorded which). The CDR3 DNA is TGCGCCAGCAGCCAAGGAACCTCCGGGGAGCTGTTTTTT. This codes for CASSQGTSGELFF.